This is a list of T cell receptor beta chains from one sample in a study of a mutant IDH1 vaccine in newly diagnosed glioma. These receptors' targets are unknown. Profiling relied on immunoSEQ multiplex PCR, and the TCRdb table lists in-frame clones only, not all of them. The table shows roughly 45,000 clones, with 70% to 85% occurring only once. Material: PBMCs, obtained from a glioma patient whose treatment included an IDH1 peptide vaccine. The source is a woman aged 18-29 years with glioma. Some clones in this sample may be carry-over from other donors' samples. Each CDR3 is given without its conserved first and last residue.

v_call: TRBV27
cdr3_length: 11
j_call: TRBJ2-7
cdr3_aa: ASSPGQNYEQY

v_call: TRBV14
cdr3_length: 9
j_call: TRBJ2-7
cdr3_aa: ASSRSYEQY

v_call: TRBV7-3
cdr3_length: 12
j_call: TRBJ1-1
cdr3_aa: ASSQGFLNTEAF

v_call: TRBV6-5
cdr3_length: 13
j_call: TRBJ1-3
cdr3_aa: ASRLGGGLGNTIY

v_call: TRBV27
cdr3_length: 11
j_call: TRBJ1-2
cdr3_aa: ASSSGSNYGYT

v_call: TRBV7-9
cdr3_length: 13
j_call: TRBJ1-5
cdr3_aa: ASSKQGDSNQPQH

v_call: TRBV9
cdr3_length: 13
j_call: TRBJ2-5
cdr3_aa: ASNDRQGGRETQY

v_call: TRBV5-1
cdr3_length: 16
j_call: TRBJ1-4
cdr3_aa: ASSAGTTYTATNEKLF

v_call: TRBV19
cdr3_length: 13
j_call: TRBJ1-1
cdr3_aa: ASTLGQGAAGGAF

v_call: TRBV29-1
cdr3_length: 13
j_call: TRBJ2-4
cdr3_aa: SARTGGLAKNIQY

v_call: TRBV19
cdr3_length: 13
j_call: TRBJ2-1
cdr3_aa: ASSMTSRAYNEQF